This TCR beta chain was identified in a study of T cell responses to AZD1222 COVID-19 vaccine. Study results and caveats: AZD1222 recipients seropositive at baseline numbered only six or seven. Vaccine-associated CD4 TCRs spanned spike, dominant at 160-218 and 743-854.

Analyses pooled second doses at about 4 or about 12 weeks. Germline CDR1 and CDR2: SNHLY and FYNNEI. The CDR3 has 14 residues. V gave up 6 bases and J gave up 2 bases, with 13 bases separating them. The table came from immunoSEQ multiplex PCR; TCRdb's copy has only in-frame clones and leaves some out. The table includes 150,000 or so clones, roughly nine tenths detected once. Points on this clone: The antigen remains unidentified.

V is TRBV2 and J is TRBJ2-5; TRBD1 might be the D (6 bases). This clonotype was sampled from an adult who received the AZD1222 COVID-19 vaccine. The sequences come from peripheral blood, collected 28 days after the second AZD1222 dose. CDR3 bases: TGTGCCAGCAGCCTCGACAGGAGTCAAGAGACCCAGTACTTC. It encodes CASSLDRSQETQYF.